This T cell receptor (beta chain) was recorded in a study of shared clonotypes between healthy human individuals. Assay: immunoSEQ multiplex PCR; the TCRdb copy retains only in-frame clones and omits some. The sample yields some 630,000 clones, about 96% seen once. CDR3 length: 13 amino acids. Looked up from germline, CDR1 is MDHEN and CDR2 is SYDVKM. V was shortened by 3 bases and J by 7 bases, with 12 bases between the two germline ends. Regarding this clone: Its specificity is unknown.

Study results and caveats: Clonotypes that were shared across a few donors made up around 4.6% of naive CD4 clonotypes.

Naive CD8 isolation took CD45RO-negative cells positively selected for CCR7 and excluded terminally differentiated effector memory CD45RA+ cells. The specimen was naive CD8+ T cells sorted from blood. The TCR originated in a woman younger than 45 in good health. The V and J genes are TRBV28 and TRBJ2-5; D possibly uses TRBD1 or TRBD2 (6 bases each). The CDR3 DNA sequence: TGTGCCAGCAGTTTCGGGGGCCCGGGGACCCAGTACTTC. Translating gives CASSFGGPGTQYF.